The 21 T cell receptor beta chains below all came from one sample that was sequenced in a study of chemoradiotherapy in HPV16-positive cancers. Assay used: immunoSEQ multiplex PCR; TCRdb lists only in-frame clones, some missing. The sample has 30,000 to 40,000 clones; about four fifths are singletons. The sample was blood, taken from a patient who underwent chemoradiotherapy. Receptors were obtained from a human donor with HPV-associated anogenital cancer.

The chain combines TRBV5-6 with TRBJ2-5; D ambiguous. The V gene's germline CDR1 is SGHDT and CDR2 YYEEEE. The CDR3 runs 13 residues. V shed 0 bases and J shed 6 bases, with 9 bases lying between them. The CDR3 region has the DNA TGTGCCAGCAGCTTGGGGTCCCGACAGACCCAGTACTTC. Its translation: CASSLGSRQTQYF.

The chain combines TRBV10-3 with TRBJ1-2, with unresolved D. Germline V gene lookup returns CDR1 ENHRY and CDR2 SYGVKD. The CDR3 runs 13 residues. Trimming stripped 10 bases from V and 3 bases from J, with 15 bases between. The CDR3 loop is CATTKGTDYGYTF. The CDR3 nucleotides are TGTGCCACAACTAAGGGAACAGACTATGGCTACACCTTC.

The chain employs TRBV28 and TRBJ1-1, with D perhaps matching TRBD1 (5 bases). This CDR3 has 16 amino acids. Germline lookup yields CDR1 MDHEN and CDR2 SYDVKM. The V gene lost 7 bases and the J gene lost 0 bases, with 18 bases spanning the gap. CDR3 sequence reads: CASIISGVGMNTEAFF. The DNA of the CDR3 is TGTGCCAGCATCATCTCGGGGGTTGGGATGAACACTGAAGCTTTCTTT.

The chain uses TRBV7-8 and TRBJ2-2, with TRBD2 matching over 12 bases. This CDR3 has 17 residues. V lost 5 bases and J lost 4; bases outside the gene matches: 8. Germline V gives CDR1 SGHVS, CDR2 FQNEAQ. The CDR3 nucleotides read TGTGCCAGCAGCCAAACTAGCGGGGGGTCCCTCACCGGGGAGCTGTTTTTT. Its protein product is CASSQTSGGSLTGELFF.

The rearrangement joins TRBV5-6 to TRBJ1-1; D remains unclear. V was cut by 4 bases and J by 7 bases, with 14 bases left in between. Germline V CDR1 and CDR2: SGHDT, YYEEEE. CDR3 length: 13 residues. This CDR3 is CASSPNGLGEAFF. DNA of the CDR3: TGTGCCAGCAGCCCAAACGGATTGGGTGAAGCTTTCTTT.

The chain uses TRBV5-1 and TRBJ1-3, with 9 bases identical to TRBD1. Looked up from germline, CDR1 is SGHRS and CDR2 is YFSETQ. V was clipped by 6 bases and J by 4 bases; unmatched bases: 8. The CDR3 spans 15 residues. CDR3 DNA sequence: TGCGCCAGCACCCACCGGACAGGGGACGGAAACACCATATATTTT. The encoded protein is CASTHRTGDGNTIYF.

This chain joins TRBV7-9 and TRBJ1-6; D is unclear. This CDR3 spans 14 amino acids. Per the germline V gene, CDR1 is SEHNR and CDR2 is FQNEAQ (reference sequence). Trimming removed 6 bases at V and 3 bases at J, with 9 bases between. CDR3 sequence reads: CASSDGNYNSPLHF. Here the CDR3 DNA reads TGTGCCAGCAGTGACGGGAACTATAATTCACCCCTCCACTTT.

This clone has only one observation. The chain carries TRBV6-5 and TRBJ2-7; D uncertain. Germline V gives CDR1 MNHEY, CDR2 SVGAGI. V was cut by 2 bases and J by 1 base, with 6 bases left in between. This CDR3 is built from 13 residues. Here the CDR3 reads CASSYQPSYEQYF. CDR3 DNA sequence: TGTGCCAGCAGTTACCAACCGTCCTACGAGCAGTACTTC.

The chain employs TRBV18 and TRBJ1-1; 7 bases agree with TRBD1. With V trimmed by 5 bases and J by 1 base, 10 bases remained unmatched. The CDR3 has 16 residues. In germline, CDR1 is KGHSH, CDR2 LQKENI. The CDR3 region has the DNA TGTGCCAGCTCAGCTAATGTCGGACAGGAGAACACTGAAGCTTTCTTT. This gives the protein CASSANVGQENTEAFF.

The chain links TRBV7-2 to TRBJ2-3; D remains ambiguous. CDR1 and CDR2 from the germline V gene are SGHTA and FQGNSA. CDR3 length equals 13 residues. Trimming shortened V by 1 base and J by 5 bases, and 7 bases separated the two germline ends. The CDR3 spells CASSLEEVDTQYF. The CDR3 DNA follows: TGTGCCAGCAGCTTAGAGGAAGTAGATACGCAGTATTTT.

The chain uses TRBV5-1 and TRBJ2-7; D tentatively fits TRBD1 or TRBD2 (5 bases each). V was clipped by 4 bases and J by 3 bases, with 11 bases between them. CDR3 length equals 13 residues. Germline V lookup: CDR1 SGHRS, CDR2 YFSETQ. The CDR3 loop reads CASSPGRSYEQYF. The DNA of the CDR3 is TGCGCCAGCAGCCCGGGACGTAGCTACGAGCAGTACTTC.

The chain links TRBV5-5 to TRBJ2-7; D remains ambiguous. Germline V gene lookup returns CDR1 SGHKS and CDR2 YYEKEE (reference sequence). CDR3 length: 12 residues. V was pared by 5 bases and J by 0 bases, with 6 bases between. In DNA form, the CDR3 reads TGTGCCAGCAGGGGGTCCTCCTACGAGCAGTACTTC. The encoded protein is CASRGSSYEQYF.

The CDR3: CASSLPSGVSYNEQFF. The CDR3 nucleotides read TGTGCCAGCAGCTTACCTAGCGGGGTCTCCTACAATGAGCAGTTCTTC. V usage is TRBV7-9 and J usage is TRBJ2-1; 9 bases fit TRBD2. The V gene's germline CDR1 is SEHNR and CDR2 FQNEAQ (reference sequence). CDR3 length: 16 residues. V lost 2 bases to trimming and J lost 0 bases; unmatched junction nucleotides: 2.

The chain carries TRBV5-4 and TRBJ1-5; TRBD1 agrees at 9 bases. With 9 bases clipped from V and 0 bases from J, the junction kept 7 bases outside the gene matches. CDR3 size: 15 residues. Germline CDR1 and CDR2: SGHNT and YYREEE (reference sequence). DNA for the CDR3: TGTGCCACATCGGACAGGGGAGTTAGCAATCAGCCCCAGCATTTT. It codes for CATSDRGVSNQPQHF.

This chain uses TRBV2 with TRBJ1-1; 11 nucleotides agree with TRBD1. The germline CDR1 and CDR2 sequences are SNHLY and FYNNEI. Trimming cost V 6 bases and J 8 bases; bases outside gene matches: 5. CDR3 length: 13 amino acids. The CDR3 coding sequence is TGTGCCAGCAGGGGACAGGGGGGCCCCGAAGCTTTCTTT. Translated: CASRGQGGPEAFF.

V gene TRBV2 combines with J gene TRBJ2-7; TRBD1 matches 8 bases. V gave up 7 bases and J gave up 1 base; unmatched junction bases: 6. CDR1 and CDR2 (germline): SNHLY, FYNNEI. The CDR3 length is 14 residues. The CDR3 DNA reads as TGTGCCAGCAAAGCTACAGGGGGGTCCTACGAGCAGTACTTC. Translating it yields CASKATGGSYEQYF.

V gene TRBV15 combines with J gene TRBJ2-5, with TRBD2 as a possible D gene (5 bases). Per germline, CDR1 LNHNV and CDR2 YYDKDF (reference sequence). The CDR3 runs 15 residues. Trimming pared 5 bases from V and 3 bases from J, leaving 16 bases between. CDR3 coding DNA: TGTGCCACCAGCGGCGGCCCGGGGATAGAAGAGACCCAGTACTTC. Its translation is CATSGGPGIEETQYF.

The genes are TRBV7-2 and TRBJ1-4, with 7 bases that match TRBD1. CDR3 length: 14 residues. Trimming took 5 bases from V and 8 from J; bases not matched to a gene: 8. CDR1 SGHTA and CDR2 FQGNSA come from the germline V gene. The CDR3 protein is CASSPRTGWEKLFF. The CDR3 bases are TGTGCCAGCAGCCCGAGGACAGGTTGGGAAAAACTGTTTTTT.

V is TRBV7-2 and J is TRBJ1-2; possibly TRBD1 for D (6 bases). The V end was cut by 3 bases, the J end by 3 bases, with 8 bases between. This CDR3 is built from 13 residues. Germline CDR1 reads SGHTA; CDR2 reads FQGNSA. The CDR3 loop is CASSFKGDYGYTF. The CDR3 DNA is TGTGCCAGCAGCTTCAAGGGGGACTATGGCTACACCTTC.

The V call is TRBV19, the J call TRBJ1-2; D uncertain. The V gene's germline CDR1 is LNHDA and CDR2 SQIVND (reference sequence). This CDR3 region has 17 residues. V lost 0 bases to trimming and J lost 1 base, with 15 bases between them. CDR3 amino acids: CASSIDRTMSSNYGYTF. The CDR3, as DNA: TGTGCCAGTAGTATAGATCGCACCATGAGCAGTAACTATGGCTACACCTTC.

The V call is TRBV19, the J call TRBJ2-3; TRBD2 is a possible D gene (5 bases). The length of the CDR3 is 14 residues. Trimming left V 11 bases short and J 2 bases short, with 17 bases between. Germline V gene sequence: CDR1 LNHDA, CDR2 SQIVND (reference sequence). The CDR3 region is CASRTVFLTDTQYF. CDR3 coding DNA: TGTGCCTCCCGGACTGTATTTCTCACAGATACGCAGTATTTT.